This T cell receptor (beta chain) appears in the sequencing data of a study of patients and donors after allogeneic stem cell transplantation. This clonotype was recorded at least ten times. This CDR3 contains 17 residues. The ends lost 3 bases at V and 2 bases at J; junction bases unmatched: 8. TCRdb analysed the RT-PCR reads with MiXCR anew, one entry per CDR3 protein. Of 400,000 to 450,000 distinct CDR3 sequences listed, roughly 17% were seen once; the top ten hold roughly 7%. The V and J genes are TRBV12-3 or TRBV12-4 and TRBJ2-2, with 8 bases lining up with TRBD2. The TCR comes from a human donor who was either an allogeneic HSCT recipient or a stem cell or donor lymphocyte infusion donor (not recorded which). It is not recorded whose cells these are; they may come from a transplant donor. The sequenced material came from blood, either unsorted or a sorted T cell fraction (not recorded which). The CDR3 loop reads CASSFPYSGANTGELFF. CDR3 nucleotide sequence: TGTGCCAGCAGTTTCCCTTATAGCGGGGCCAACACCGGGGAGCTGTTTTTT.